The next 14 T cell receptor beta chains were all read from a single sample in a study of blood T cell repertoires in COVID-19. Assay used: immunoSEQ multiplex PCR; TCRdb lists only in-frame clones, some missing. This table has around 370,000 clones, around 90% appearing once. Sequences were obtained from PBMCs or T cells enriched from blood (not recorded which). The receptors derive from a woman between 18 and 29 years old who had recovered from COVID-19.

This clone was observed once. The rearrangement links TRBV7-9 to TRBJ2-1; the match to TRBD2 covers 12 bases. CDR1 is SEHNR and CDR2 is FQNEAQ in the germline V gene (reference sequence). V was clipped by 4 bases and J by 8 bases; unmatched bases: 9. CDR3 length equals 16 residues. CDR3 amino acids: CASSYSPGLAGYEQFF. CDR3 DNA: TGTGCCAGCAGCTACTCCCCGGGACTAGCGGGCTATGAGCAGTTCTTC.

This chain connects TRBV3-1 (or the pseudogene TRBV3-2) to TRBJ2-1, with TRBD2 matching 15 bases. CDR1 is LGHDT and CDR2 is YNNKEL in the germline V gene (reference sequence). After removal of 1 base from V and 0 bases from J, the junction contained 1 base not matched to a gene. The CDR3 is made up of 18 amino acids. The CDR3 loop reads CASSQGTSGGASYNEQFF. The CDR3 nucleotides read TGTGCCAGCAGCCAAGGGACTAGCGGGGGGGCCTCCTACAATGAGCAGTTCTTC.

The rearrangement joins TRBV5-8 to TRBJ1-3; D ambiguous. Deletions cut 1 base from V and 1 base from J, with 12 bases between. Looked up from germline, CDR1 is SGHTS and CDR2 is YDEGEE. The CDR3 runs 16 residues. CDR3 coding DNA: TGTGCCAGCAGCTTGAGTGTTAAGGAGTCTGGAAACACCATATATTTT. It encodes CASSLSVKESGNTIYF.

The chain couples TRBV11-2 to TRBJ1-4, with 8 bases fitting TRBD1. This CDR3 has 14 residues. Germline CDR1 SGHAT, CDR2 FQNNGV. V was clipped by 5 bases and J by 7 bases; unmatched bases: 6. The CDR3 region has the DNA TGTGCCAGCAGCATCAGGGGGCCTCTTGAAAAACTGTTTTTT. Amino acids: CASSIRGPLEKLFF.

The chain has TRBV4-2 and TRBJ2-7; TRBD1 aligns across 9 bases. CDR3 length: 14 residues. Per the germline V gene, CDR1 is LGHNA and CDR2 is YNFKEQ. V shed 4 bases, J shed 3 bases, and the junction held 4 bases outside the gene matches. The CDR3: CASSPGQGVYEQYF. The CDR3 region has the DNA TGTGCCAGCAGCCCGGGACAGGGAGTCTACGAGCAGTACTTC.

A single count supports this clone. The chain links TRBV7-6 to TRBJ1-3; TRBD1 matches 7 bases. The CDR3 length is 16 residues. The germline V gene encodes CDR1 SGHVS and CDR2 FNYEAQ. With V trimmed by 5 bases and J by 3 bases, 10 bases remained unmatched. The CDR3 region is CASSPGRQGGGNTIYF. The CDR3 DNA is TGTGCCAGCAGCCCTGGTAGACAGGGAGGTGGAAACACCATATATTTT.

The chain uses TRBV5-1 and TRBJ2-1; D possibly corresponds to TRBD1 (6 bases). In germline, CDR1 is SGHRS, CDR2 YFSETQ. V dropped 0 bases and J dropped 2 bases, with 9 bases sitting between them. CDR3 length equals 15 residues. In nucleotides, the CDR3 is TGCGCCAGCAGCTTGGGACGGACAGCCTACAATGAGCAGTTCTTC. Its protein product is CASSLGRTAYNEQFF.

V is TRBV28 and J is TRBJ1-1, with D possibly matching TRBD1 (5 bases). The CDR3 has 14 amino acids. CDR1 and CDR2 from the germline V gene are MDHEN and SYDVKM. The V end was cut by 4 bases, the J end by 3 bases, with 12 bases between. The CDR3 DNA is TGTGCCAGCAGTTCGCAGGGTCCCCACACTGAAGCTTTCTTT. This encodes CASSSQGPHTEAFF.

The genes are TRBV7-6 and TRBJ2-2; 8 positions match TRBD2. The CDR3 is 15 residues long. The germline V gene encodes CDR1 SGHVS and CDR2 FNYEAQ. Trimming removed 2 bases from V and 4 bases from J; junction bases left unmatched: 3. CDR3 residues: CASSLRGGITGELFF. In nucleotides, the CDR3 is TGTGCCAGCAGCTTACGGGGGGGCATCACCGGGGAGCTGTTTTTT.

Here the CDR3 reads CASSPRGGFEQYF. CDR3 nucleotide sequence: TGTGCCAGCAGTCCACGGGGTGGGTTCGAGCAGTACTTC. This chain joins TRBV27 and TRBJ2-7; D perhaps matches TRBD2 (5 bases). Trimming cost V 5 bases and J 6 bases, with 14 bases left between them. Germline V CDR1 and CDR2: MNHEY, SMNVEV (reference sequence). The CDR3 runs to 13 residues.

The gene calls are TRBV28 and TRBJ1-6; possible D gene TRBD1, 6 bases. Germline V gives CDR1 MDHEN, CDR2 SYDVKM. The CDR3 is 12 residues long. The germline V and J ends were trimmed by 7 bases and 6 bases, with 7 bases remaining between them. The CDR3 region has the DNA TGTGCCAGCACACAGGGTAATTCACCCCTCCACTTT. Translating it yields CASTQGNSPLHF.

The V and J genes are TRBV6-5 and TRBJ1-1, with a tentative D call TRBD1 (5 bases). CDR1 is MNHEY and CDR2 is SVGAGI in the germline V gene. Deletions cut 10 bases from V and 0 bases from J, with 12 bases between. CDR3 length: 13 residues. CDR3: CANSGGVNTEAFF. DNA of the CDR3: TGTGCCAACAGCGGAGGGGTGAACACTGAAGCTTTCTTT.

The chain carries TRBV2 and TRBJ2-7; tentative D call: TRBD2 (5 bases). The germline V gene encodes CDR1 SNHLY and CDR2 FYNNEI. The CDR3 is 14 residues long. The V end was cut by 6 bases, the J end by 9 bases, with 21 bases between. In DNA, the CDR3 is TGTGCCAGCAGGAGGCCAGCGGAAGGTTTGCGGCAGTACTTC. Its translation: CASRRPAEGLRQYF.

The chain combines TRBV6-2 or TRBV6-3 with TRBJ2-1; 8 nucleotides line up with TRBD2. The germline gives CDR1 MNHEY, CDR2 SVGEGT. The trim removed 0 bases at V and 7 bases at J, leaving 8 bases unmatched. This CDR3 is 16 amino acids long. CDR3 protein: CASSYSSRGGINEQFF. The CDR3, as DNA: TGTGCCAGCAGTTACTCGAGTCGGGGGGGGATTAATGAGCAGTTCTTC.